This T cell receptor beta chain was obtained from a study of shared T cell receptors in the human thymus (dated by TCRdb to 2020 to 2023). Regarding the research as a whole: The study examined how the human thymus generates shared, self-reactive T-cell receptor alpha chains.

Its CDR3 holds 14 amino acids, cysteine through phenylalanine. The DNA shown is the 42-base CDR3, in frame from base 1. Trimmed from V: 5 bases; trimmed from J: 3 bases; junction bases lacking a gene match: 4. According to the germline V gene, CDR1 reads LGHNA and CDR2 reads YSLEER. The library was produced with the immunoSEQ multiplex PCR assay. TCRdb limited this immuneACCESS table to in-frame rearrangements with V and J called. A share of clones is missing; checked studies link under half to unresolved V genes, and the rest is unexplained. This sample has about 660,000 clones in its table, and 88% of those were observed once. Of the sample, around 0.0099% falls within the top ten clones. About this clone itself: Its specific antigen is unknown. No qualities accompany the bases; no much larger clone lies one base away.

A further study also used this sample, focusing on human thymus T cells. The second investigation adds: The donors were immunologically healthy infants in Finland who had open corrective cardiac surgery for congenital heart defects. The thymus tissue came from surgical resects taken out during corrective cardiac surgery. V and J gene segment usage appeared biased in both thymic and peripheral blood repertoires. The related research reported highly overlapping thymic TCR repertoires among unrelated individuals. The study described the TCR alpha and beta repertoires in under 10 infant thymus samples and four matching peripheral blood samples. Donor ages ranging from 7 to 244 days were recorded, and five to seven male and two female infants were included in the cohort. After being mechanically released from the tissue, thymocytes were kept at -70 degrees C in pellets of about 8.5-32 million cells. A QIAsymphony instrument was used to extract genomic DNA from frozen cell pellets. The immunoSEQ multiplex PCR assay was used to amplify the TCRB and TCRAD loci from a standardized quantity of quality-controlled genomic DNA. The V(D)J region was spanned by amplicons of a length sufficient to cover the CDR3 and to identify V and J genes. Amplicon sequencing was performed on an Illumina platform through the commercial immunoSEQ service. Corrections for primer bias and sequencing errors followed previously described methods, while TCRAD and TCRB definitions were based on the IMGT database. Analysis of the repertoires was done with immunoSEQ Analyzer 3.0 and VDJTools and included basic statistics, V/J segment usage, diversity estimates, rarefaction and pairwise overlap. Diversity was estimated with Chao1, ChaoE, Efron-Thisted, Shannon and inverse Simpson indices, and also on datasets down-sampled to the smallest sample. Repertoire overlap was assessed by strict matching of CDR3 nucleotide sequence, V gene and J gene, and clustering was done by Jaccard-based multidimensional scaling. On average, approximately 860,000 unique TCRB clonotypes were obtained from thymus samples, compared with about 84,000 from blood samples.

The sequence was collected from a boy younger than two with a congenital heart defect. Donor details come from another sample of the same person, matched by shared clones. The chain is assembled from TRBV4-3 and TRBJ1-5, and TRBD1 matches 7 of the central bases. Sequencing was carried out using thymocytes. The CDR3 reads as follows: CASSSDRDNQPQHF. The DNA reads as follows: TGCGCCAGCAGCTCCGACAGGGACAATCAGCCCCAGCATTTT.